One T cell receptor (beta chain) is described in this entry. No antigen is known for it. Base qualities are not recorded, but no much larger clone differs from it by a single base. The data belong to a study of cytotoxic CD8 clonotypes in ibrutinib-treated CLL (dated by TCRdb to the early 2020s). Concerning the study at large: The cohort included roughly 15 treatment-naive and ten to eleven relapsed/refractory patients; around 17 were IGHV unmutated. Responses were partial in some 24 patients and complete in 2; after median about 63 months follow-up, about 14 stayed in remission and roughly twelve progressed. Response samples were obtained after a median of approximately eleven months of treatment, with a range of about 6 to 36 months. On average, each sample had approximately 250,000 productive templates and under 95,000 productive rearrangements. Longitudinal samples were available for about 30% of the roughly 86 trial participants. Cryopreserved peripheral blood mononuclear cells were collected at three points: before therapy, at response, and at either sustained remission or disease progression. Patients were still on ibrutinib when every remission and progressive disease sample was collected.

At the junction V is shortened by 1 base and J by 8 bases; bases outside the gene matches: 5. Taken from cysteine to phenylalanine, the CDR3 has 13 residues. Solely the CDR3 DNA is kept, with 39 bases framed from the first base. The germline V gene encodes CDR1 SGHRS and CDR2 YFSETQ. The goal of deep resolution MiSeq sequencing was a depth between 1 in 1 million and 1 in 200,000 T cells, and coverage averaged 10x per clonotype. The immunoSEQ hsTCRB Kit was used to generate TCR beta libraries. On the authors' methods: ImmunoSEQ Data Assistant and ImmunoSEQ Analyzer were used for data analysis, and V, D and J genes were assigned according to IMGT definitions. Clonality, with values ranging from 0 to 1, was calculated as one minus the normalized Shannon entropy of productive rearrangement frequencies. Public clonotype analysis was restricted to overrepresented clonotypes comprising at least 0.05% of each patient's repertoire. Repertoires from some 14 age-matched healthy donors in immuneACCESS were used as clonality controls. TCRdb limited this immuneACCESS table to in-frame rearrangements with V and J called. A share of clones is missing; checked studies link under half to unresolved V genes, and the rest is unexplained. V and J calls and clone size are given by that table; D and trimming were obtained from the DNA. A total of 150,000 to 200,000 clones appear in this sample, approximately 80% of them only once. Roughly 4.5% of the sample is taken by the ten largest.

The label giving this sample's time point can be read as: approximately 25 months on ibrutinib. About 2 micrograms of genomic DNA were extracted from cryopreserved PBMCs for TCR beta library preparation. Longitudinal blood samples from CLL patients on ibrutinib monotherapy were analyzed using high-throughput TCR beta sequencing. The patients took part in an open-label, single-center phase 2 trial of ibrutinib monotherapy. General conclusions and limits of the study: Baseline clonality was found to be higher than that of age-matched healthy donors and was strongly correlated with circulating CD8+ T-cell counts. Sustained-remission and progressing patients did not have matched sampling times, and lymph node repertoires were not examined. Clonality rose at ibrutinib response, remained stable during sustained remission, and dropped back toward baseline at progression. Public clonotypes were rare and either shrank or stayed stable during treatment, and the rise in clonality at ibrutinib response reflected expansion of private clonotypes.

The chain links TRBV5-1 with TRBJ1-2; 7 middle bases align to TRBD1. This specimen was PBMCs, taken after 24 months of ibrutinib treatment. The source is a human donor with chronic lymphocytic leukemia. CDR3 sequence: CASSLKGAKGYTF. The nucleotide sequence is TGCGCCAGCAGCTTGAAGGGGGCAAAAGGCTACACCTTC.